This T cell receptor (beta chain) was found in a study of blood T cell repertoires in COVID-19 (dated by TCRdb to 2018 to 2020). Regarding the complete study: Samples from collaborators originated in the United States, Italy and Spain and spanned both the acute and convalescent phases of COVID-19. The samples were drawn from the first 160 participants of the ongoing ImmuneRACE study and from 950 to 1,500 subjects provided by 6 global collaborators. The repertoires were released in a freely available public database intended as a resource for research on the immune response to SARS-CoV-2. The prospective study material was composed of cDNA or gDNA derived from T cells, B-cell-depleted T cells, or PBMCs. Sample metadata almost always included a de-identified subject ID, COVID-19 status, age in years and sex. Where available, HLA class I and class II types were obtained from metadata supplied by the sample provider rather than from assay-based typing. Deeply sampled blood TCRbeta repertoires from subjects exposed to, actively infected with, or recovered from COVID-19 were included in the dataset.

With regard to this clone: Its antigen has not been determined. No much larger clone exists at a distance of one base, and base qualities are not known.

Results and caveats for the whole study, not just this receptor: The quantity of clinical and demographic metadata differed by source and by participant and was supplied without curation.

In the prospective study, participants were 18 to 89 years old, resided in under 30 geographic areas of the United States, and were enrolled through a virtual design. Cohort assignment in the prospective study relied on participant-reported clinical history from a screening survey and a study questionnaire. For ImmuneRACE Cohort 3, a participant was defined as recovered based on two consecutive negative NP/OP PCR tests, clearance by a healthcare professional, or resolution of symptoms. In the prospective study, whole blood, serum and a nasopharyngeal or oropharyngeal swab were collected from each participant by mobile phlebotomists. Additional blood draws and questionnaires over an approximately 2-month period could optionally be provided by prospective study participants. Before DNA extraction, prospective study blood samples were shipped either frozen or at room temperature. TCRbeta CDR3 regions were amplified from genomic DNA by means of the immunoSEQ Assay, a bias-controlled multiplex PCR. Turning to the authors' computational methods: Nucleated cell counts per sample were estimated from amplification of reference gene primers within the assay. To quantify the absolute abundance of each unique TCRbeta CDR3 rearrangement, sequence reads were collapsed and filtered. For each sample, productive Simpson clonality was calculated by taking the square root of Simpson's diversity index across productive rearrangements. The clones in this table, taken by TCRdb from immuneACCESS, are in-frame only. Not every clone is retained; where verified, under half of the shortfall comes from an unresolved V gene, and the cause of the rest is unknown. V, J and clone size derive from that table, while D and trimming were established from the DNA sequence. This sample holds roughly 180,000 clones; approximately 90% were observed only once. Approximately 2.2% of the sample is held by the ten biggest clonotypes.

Sequenced sample: PBMCs or T cells enriched from blood (not recorded which). This clonotype was obtained from a woman aged 25 to 45 who had recovered from COVID-19.

The CDR3 reads as follows: CASNQREGGELFF. The sequenced DNA is TGTGCCAGCAACCAGCGGGAGGGCGGGGAGCTGTTTTTT. The sequence is built from TRBV6-5 and TRBJ2-2; 10 central nucleotides agree with TRBD2. From the cysteine up to the phenylalanine, the CDR3 has a length of 13 residues. The read is trimmed to its CDR3 DNA, 39 bases read in frame from base 1. Germline trimming: 7 bases from V, 7 bases from J; junction bases outside gene matches: 3. The germline V gene gives CDR1 as MNHEY and CDR2 as SVGAGI.